This entry lists 24 T cell receptor beta chains sequenced from one sample in a study of T cell responses to AZD1222 COVID-19 vaccine (dated by TCRdb to about 2021). Library method: the immunoSEQ multiplex PCR assay. This is the immuneACCESS table as TCRdb keeps it, with only in-frame sequences that have V and J called. A part of the clones is gone; compared with another copy, unresolved V genes explain less than half, and the rest is unexplained. Counted in this sample were 90,000 to 120,000 clones; nearly 90% of them appeared once. Clones ranked in the top ten supply around 4.7% of the sample. Read against the paper, the sample's time point label means: about 28 days (+/-7) after the second vaccine dose. This specimen consisted of peripheral blood, obtained 28 days after the second AZD1222 dose. These receptors were obtained from an adult who received the AZD1222 COVID-19 vaccine.

The chain combines TRBV7-9 with TRBJ1-4, with a tentative D call TRBD1 (6 bases). V was shortened by 5 bases and J by 2 bases, with 15 bases between the two germline ends. This CDR3 spans 16 amino acids. Germline lookup yields CDR1 SEHNR and CDR2 FQNEAQ (reference sequence). CDR3 sequence reads: CASSPFTGQTNEKLFF. In DNA, the CDR3 is TGTGCCAGCAGCCCGTTTACAGGGCAGACTAATGAAAAACTGTTTTTT.

The chain combines TRBV3-1 (or the pseudogene TRBV3-2) with TRBJ2-1; 12 bases fit TRBD2. V dropped 0 bases and J dropped 7; count of bases not matched to a gene: 4. This CDR3 comprises 16 residues. Germline assignment: CDR1 LGHDT and CDR2 YNNKEL (reference sequence). CDR3 region: CASSQDRLAGVNEQFF. The CDR3 DNA is TGTGCCAGCAGCCAAGATAGACTAGCGGGGGTAAATGAGCAGTTCTTC.

V is TRBV27 and J is TRBJ1-2; D remains ambiguous. The CDR3 contains 13 residues. From germline, CDR1 is MNHEY and CDR2 SMNVEV (reference sequence). Between the trimmed V and J ends, which lost 2 bases and 2 bases, there was a span of 6 bases. This CDR3 reads CASSLRRNYGYTF. The CDR3 bases are TGTGCCAGCAGTTTAAGACGGAACTATGGCTACACCTTC.

The chain links TRBV6-6 to TRBJ1-3; 12 bases fit TRBD1. V lost 6 bases, J lost 4 bases, and 4 bases stayed unmatched. Germline V lookup: CDR1 MNHNY, CDR2 SVGAGI (reference sequence). The CDR3 consists of 15 residues. CDR3 residues: CASRPGQGAGNTIYF. The CDR3 region has the DNA TGTGCCAGCAGACCGGGACAGGGGGCGGGAAACACCATATATTTT.

The J gene is TRBJ2-1, the V gene TRBV19; TRBD1 matches at 10 bases. V gave up 4 bases and J gave up 8 bases; unmatched junction bases: 8. The V gene's germline CDR1 is LNHDA and CDR2 SQIVND (reference sequence). This CDR3 is 15 amino acids long. CDR3 loop: CASSTGQGVSDEQFF. The CDR3 DNA reads as TGTGCCAGTAGTACAGGACAGGGGGTATCGGATGAGCAGTTCTTC. Combining the CDR3 with reference TRBV19 and TRBJ2-1 gives the whole variable domain DGGITQSPKYLFRKEGQNVTLSCEQNLNHDAMYWYRQDPGQGLRLIYYSQIVNDFQKGDIAEGYSVSREKKESFPLTVTSAQKNPTAFYLCASSTGQGVSDEQFFGPGTRLTVL.

This chain links TRBV5-8 with TRBJ2-2; unclear D gene. The V gene's germline CDR1 is SGHTS and CDR2 YDEGEE. The V gene lost 4 bases and the J gene lost 6 bases, with 16 bases spanning the gap. The CDR3 covers 15 residues. This CDR3 is CASSPAGLLPGELFF. The CDR3 bases are TGTGCCAGCAGCCCCGCAGGTTTATTACCCGGGGAGCTGTTTTTT.

This clone was recorded only once. CDR3 loop: CASSPRTGSEKLFF. The CDR3 DNA reads as TGTGCCAGCAGCCCCCGGACAGGTAGCGAAAAACTGTTTTTT. This chain links TRBV7-6 with TRBJ1-4; 7 bases map to TRBD1. Germline CDR1 and CDR2: SGHVS and FNYEAQ. V lost 5 bases and J lost 8; bases outside the gene matches: 8. The CDR3 covers 14 residues.

This rearrangement joins TRBV30 to TRBJ2-5; D remains ambiguous. Germline lookup yields CDR1 GTSNPN and CDR2 SVGIG (reference sequence). This CDR3 is built from 12 residues. Trimming took off 0 bases at V and 5 bases at J, with 7 bases between the two ends. CDR3 residues: CAWSVLGETQYF. The CDR3, as DNA: TGTGCCTGGAGTGTACTTGGGGAGACCCAGTACTTC.

This CDR3 reads CASSNSRMLDGYTF. In DNA, the CDR3 is TGCGCCAGCAGTAATTCCAGGATGCTCGATGGCTACACCTTC. This chain joins TRBV10-1 and TRBJ1-2; no clear D. The V end lost 5 bases, the J end lost 6 bases, and 16 bases lay between the germline ends. This CDR3 is built from 14 residues. From germline, CDR1 is WNHNN and CDR2 SYGVQD (reference sequence).

The J gene is TRBJ1-5, the V gene TRBV2; no firm D call. Germline values: CDR1 SNHLY, CDR2 FYNNEI. Trimming shortened V by 4 bases and J by 9 bases, and 13 bases separated the two germline ends. The CDR3 is 13 residues long. The CDR3 nucleotides read TGTGCCAGCAGTGCGGATTCCTCGGGGCCCCAGCATTTT. It translates to CASSADSSGPQHF.

The rearrangement uses TRBV5-1 and TRBJ2-1; TRBD2 matches at 15 bases. V was pared by 4 bases and J by 7 bases, with 15 bases of the junction left unmatched. CDR1 and CDR2 (germline): SGHRS, YFSETQ. The CDR3 covers 19 residues. CDR3 coding DNA: TGCGCCAGCAGCCCGGGACTAGCGGGGGGTACAGGGGCGAGGAATGAGCAGTTCTTC. It is translated as CASSPGLAGGTGARNEQFF. The variable domain in full, with the rest retrieved from reference TRBV5-1 and TRBJ2-1, is KAGVTQTPRYLIKTRGQQVTLSCSPISGHRSVSWYQQTPGQGLQFLFEYFSETQRNKGNFPGRFSGRQFSNSRSEMNVSTLELGDSALYLCASSPGLAGGTGARNEQFFGPGTRLTVL.

The chain couples TRBV19 to TRBJ1-1, with D perhaps matching TRBD1 (6 bases). CDR3 length: 15 amino acids. The V end was cut by 7 bases, the J end by 6 bases, with 21 bases between. Germline assignment: CDR1 LNHDA and CDR2 SQIVND (reference sequence). The CDR3 loop is CASNPRGEGRPEAFF. CDR3 coding DNA: TGTGCCAGTAACCCCAGGGGTGAGGGTCGGCCTGAAGCTTTCTTT.

The rearrangement uses TRBV3-1 (or the pseudogene TRBV3-2) and TRBJ1-3; no definite D call. Trimming removed 8 bases from V and 0 bases from J, with 11 bases in between. The CDR3 sequence is 14 residues long. The V gene's germline CDR1 is LGHDT and CDR2 YNNKEL (reference sequence). The CDR3 DNA reads as TGTGCCAGCGGGAGTGTTAGCTCTGGAAACACCATATATTTT. It yields the protein CASGSVSSGNTIYF.

V usage is TRBV9 and J usage is TRBJ1-5; D gene unclear. Per the germline V gene, CDR1 is SGDLS and CDR2 is YYNGEE. Deletions cut 0 bases from V and 3 bases from J, with 4 bases between. The CDR3 runs to 13 residues. Written as DNA, the CDR3 is TGTGCCAGCAGCGTAGGTAACAATCAGCCCCAGCATTTT. Residues: CASSVGNNQPQHF.

This clone was observed a few times. The chain carries TRBV28 and TRBJ2-7; D gene uncertain. With 1 base removed from V and 1 base from J, the gap between germline ends came to 8 bases. The CDR3 sequence is 14 residues long. Germline assignment: CDR1 MDHEN and CDR2 SYDVKM. The CDR3 DNA sequence: TGTGCCAGCAGTTTATACGGCGGATCCTACGAGCAGTACTTC. Translation: CASSLYGGSYEQYF. Looking up the rest from reference TRBV28 and TRBJ2-7 gives the full variable domain: DVKVTQSSRYLVKRTGEKVFLECVQDMDHENMFWYRQDPGLGLRLIYFSYDVKMKEKGDIPEGYSVSREKKERFSLILESASTNQTSMYLCASSLYGGSYEQYFGPGTRLTVT.

This chain joins TRBV19 and TRBJ2-4, with TRBD1 as a possible D gene (6 bases). Per germline, CDR1 LNHDA and CDR2 SQIVND (reference sequence). Trimming stripped 5 bases from V and 7 bases from J, with 18 bases between. The CDR3 totals 15 residues. In nucleotides, the CDR3 is TGTGCCAGTAGTGATACACAGGGTTCGATTAACATTCAGTACTTC. This gives the protein CASSDTQGSINIQYF.

This clone has just a few counts. The chain recombines TRBV2 with TRBJ1-4, with D perhaps matching TRBD1 (5 bases). The CDR3 is 16 amino acids. V lost 4 bases and J lost 4, with 16 bases in between. Per germline, CDR1 SNHLY and CDR2 FYNNEI. CDR3 sequence (DNA): TGTGCCAGCAGTGCCAATTCCGGGACCCTTAATGAAAAACTGTTTTTT. It yields the protein CASSANSGTLNEKLFF.

At least ten counts were recorded for this clone. J is TRBJ2-6 and V is TRBV28, with D tentatively TRBD1 or TRBD2 (5 bases each). Germline V gene data show CDR1 as MDHEN and CDR2 as SYDVKM. The CDR3 extends over 17 amino acids. Trimming cost V 4 bases and J 0 bases, with 13 bases left between them. The CDR3 is CASSSGGYTSGANVLTF. CDR3 DNA sequence: TGTGCCAGCAGTTCTGGGGGTTACACCTCTGGGGCCAACGTCCTGACTTTC.

The rearrangement links TRBV6-2 or TRBV6-3 to TRBJ2-1; 7 nucleotides agree with TRBD1. The germline gives CDR1 MNHEY, CDR2 SVGEGT. V lost 0 bases and J lost 11; bases outside the gene matches: 13. The CDR3 contains 16 residues. The CDR3 loop reads CASSYSIGEGAAKQFF. CDR3 nucleotide sequence: TGTGCCAGCAGTTACTCGATTGGTGAGGGGGCGGCGAAGCAGTTCTTC.

By sample fraction, this clone is large. V and J are TRBV4-1 and TRBJ2-1; 8 bases are a match to TRBD2. Germline CDR1 is MGHRA and CDR2 is YSYEKL. V trimming: 4 bases; J trimming: 2 bases; junction bases outside the gene matches: 7. This CDR3 region has 16 residues. CDR3: CASSPQTGGAYNEQFF. CDR3 in DNA: TGCGCCAGCAGCCCCCAAACGGGGGGGGCCTACAATGAGCAGTTCTTC.

The chain links TRBV11-3 to TRBJ2-5; D uncertain. From germline, CDR1 is SGHNT and CDR2 YENEEA. V was clipped by 4 bases and J by 1 base, with 13 bases between them. CDR3 length: 15 amino acids. The CDR3 spells CASSSTYSTQETQYF. In nucleotides, the CDR3 is TGTGCCAGCAGCTCAACATACAGTACCCAAGAGACCCAGTACTTC.

The rearrangement links TRBV18 to TRBJ1-2, with D uncertain. This CDR3 has 14 amino acids. Between the trimmed V and J ends, which lost 3 bases and 2 bases, there was a span of 10 bases. CDR1 and CDR2 (germline): KGHSH, LQKENI. The CDR3 loop reads CASSPTTRNYGYTF. CDR3 DNA sequence: TGTGCCAGCTCACCCACGACAAGGAACTATGGCTACACCTTC. Looking up the rest from reference TRBV18 and TRBJ1-2 gives the full variable domain: NAGVMQNPRHLVRRRGQEARLRCSPMKGHSHVYWYRQLPEEGLKFMVYLQKENIIDESGMPKERFSAEFPKEGPSILRIQQVVRGDSAAYFCASSPTTRNYGYTFGSGTRLTVV.

This chain joins TRBV25-1 and TRBJ2-7; TRBD1 agrees at 8 bases. The CDR3 length is 16 residues. Unmatched junction bases numbered 8, after V lost 4 bases and J lost 0 bases. CDR1 is MGHDK, CDR2 SYGVNS, per germline. The CDR3 loop reads CASSGSRGPHSYEQYF. The DNA for the CDR3 is TGTGCCAGCAGTGGGAGCAGGGGGCCTCACTCCTACGAGCAGTACTTC.

The V gene is TRBV7-6, the J gene TRBJ2-2; the match to TRBD2 covers 8 bases. From germline, CDR1 is SGHVS and CDR2 FNYEAQ. J gave up 6 bases and V 0 bases, and 9 bases lay outside the gene matches. This CDR3 region has 17 residues. The CDR3: CASSLAWTGGPAGELFF. For the CDR3, the DNA is TGTGCCAGCAGCTTAGCGTGGACGGGGGGGCCCGCCGGGGAGCTGTTTTTT.